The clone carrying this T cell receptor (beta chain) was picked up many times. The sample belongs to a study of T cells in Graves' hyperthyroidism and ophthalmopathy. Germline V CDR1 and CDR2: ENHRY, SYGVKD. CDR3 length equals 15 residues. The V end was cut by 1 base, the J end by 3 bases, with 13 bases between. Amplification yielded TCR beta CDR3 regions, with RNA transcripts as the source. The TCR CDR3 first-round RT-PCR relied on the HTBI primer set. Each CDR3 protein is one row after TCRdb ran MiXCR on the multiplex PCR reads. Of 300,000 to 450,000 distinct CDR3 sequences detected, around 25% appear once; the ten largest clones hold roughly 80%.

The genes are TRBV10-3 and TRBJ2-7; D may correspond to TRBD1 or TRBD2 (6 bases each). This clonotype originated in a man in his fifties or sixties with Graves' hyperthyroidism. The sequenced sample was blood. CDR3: CAISEWGRDLYEQYF. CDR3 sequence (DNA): TGTGCCATCAGTGAGTGGGGGCGGGATCTCTACGAGCAGTACTTC.